These 26 T cell receptor beta chains originate from one sample sequenced in a study of T cells expressing NK-cell markers. TCRdb reworked the 5' RACE reads into one entry per CDR3 protein, no DNA. This specimen shows about 440,000 distinct CDR3 sequences; the ten leading clones hold 7.3%. The sequenced sample was blood T cells: a sorted CD56 or NKG2C T cell subset, CD4+ or CD8+ T cells, or bulk PBMC T cells (not recorded which). These receptors all come from a woman between 18 and 70 years old in good health.

The chain joins TRBV20-1 to TRBJ2-3; TCRdb proposes TRBD2, but this gene call is untestable without DNA. The germline gives CDR1 DFQATT, CDR2 SNEGSKA (reference sequence). The CDR3 spans 16 residues. This CDR3 is CSAMELTSVLRGAQYF.

V gene TRBV6-1 combines with J gene TRBJ1-2. This CDR3 has 14 amino acids. Looked up from germline, CDR1 is MNHNS and CDR2 is SASEGT. The CDR3 sequence is CASSRRRGTYGYTF.

This chain connects TRBV10-3 to TRBJ2-2; without DNA, the TCRdb call of TRBD1 cannot be checked. CDR1 is ENHRY, CDR2 SYGVKD, per germline. The CDR3 extends over 16 amino acids. This CDR3 is CAIRKPGRETTGELFF.

The J gene is TRBJ2-3, the V gene TRBV12-3 or TRBV12-4; TCRdb picks TRBD1, but there is no DNA to check that call. The CDR3 consists of 16 residues. The chain's CDR3 is CASKFSGGAARDTQYF.

This chain connects TRBV6-1 to TRBJ2-3. The germline CDR1 and CDR2 sequences are MNHNS and SASEGT. The CDR3 is 15 residues long. This chain's CDR3 is CASTGLTASTDTQYF.

CDR3: CASSQTGTGQIYEQYF. J is TRBJ2-7 and V is TRBV4-2; the D call of TRBD1 rests on TCRdb alone, since no DNA is present to check it. Germline V CDR1 and CDR2: LGHNA, YNFKEQ. The CDR3 is 16 residues long.

This chain connects TRBV7-2 to TRBJ1-1. CDR3 length: 12 amino acids. Germline lookup yields CDR1 SGHTA and CDR2 FQGNSA. The CDR3 loop is CASSLGMIEAFF.

This chain uses TRBV6-5 with TRBJ1-4. Germline assignment: CDR1 MNHEY and CDR2 SVGAGI. The CDR3 covers 12 residues. CDR3 protein: CASSYNAEKLFF.

V gene TRBV4-1 combines with J gene TRBJ1-2. There are 13 residues in the CDR3. Per the germline V gene, CDR1 is MGHRA and CDR2 is YSYEKL. CDR3 protein: CASSHMAGNGYTF.

V gene TRBV20-1 combines with J gene TRBJ2-1; TCRdb lists TRBD2, though no DNA is available to test this call. The length of the CDR3 is 15 residues. The germline gives CDR1 DFQATT, CDR2 SNEGSKA (reference sequence). The CDR3 sequence: CSGGIAGGLYNEQFF.

This CDR3 reads CASSLNSFRGGLKSSYNEQFF. V and J are TRBV7-3 and TRBJ2-1; lacking DNA, the TRBD1 call made by TCRdb goes unchecked. The CDR3 has 21 amino acids. Germline V gene data show CDR1 as SGHTA and CDR2 as FQGTGA.

The gene calls are TRBV5-1 and TRBJ2-1; TCRdb's D gene call, TRBD2, goes unchecked for lack of DNA. The germline V gene encodes CDR1 SGHRS and CDR2 YFSETQ. This CDR3 region has 14 residues. This CDR3 reads CASSLQGGVNEQFF.

The genes are TRBV25-1 and TRBJ2-7. There are 13 residues in the CDR3. CDR1 is MGHDK, CDR2 SYGVNS, per germline. The CDR3 protein is CASSEDTYDEQYF.

V and J are TRBV5-5 and TRBJ1-2. The CDR3 length is 12 residues. Germline V gives CDR1 SGHKS, CDR2 YYEKEE (reference sequence). CDR3: CASSLARVDYTF.

The chain joins TRBV4-1 to TRBJ1-1. The CDR3 is 12 amino acids. Germline CDR1 is MGHRA and CDR2 is YSYEKL. The CDR3 is CASSQDVPEAFF.

The J gene is TRBJ1-4, the V gene TRBV29-1; the D gene TCRdb calls, TRBD1, cannot be checked with no DNA. Looked up from germline, CDR1 is SQVTM and CDR2 is ANQGSEA. This CDR3 comprises 11 residues. The CDR3 protein is CSVEGGESLFF.

The rearrangement links TRBV20-1 to TRBJ2-5; the D call from TCRdb, TRBD2, cannot be confirmed without DNA. CDR1 and CDR2 (germline): DFQATT, SNEGSKA (reference sequence). CDR3 size: 15 residues. CDR3 loop: CSASWESGRGETQYF.

The chain has TRBV5-1 and TRBJ2-7; the D call from TCRdb, TRBD2, cannot be confirmed without DNA. This CDR3 is 15 amino acids long. From germline, CDR1 is SGHRS and CDR2 YFSETQ. CDR3 sequence: CASSLRGRDLDEQYF. Together with reference TRBV5-1 and TRBJ2-7, the CDR3 gives the full variable domain: KAGVTQTPRYLIKTRGQQVTLSCSPISGHRSVSWYQQTPGQGLQFLFEYFSETQRNKGNFPGRFSGRQFSNSRSEMNVSTLELGDSALYLCASSLRGRDLDEQYFGPGTRLTVT.

This chain connects TRBV18 to TRBJ1-3; TCRdb's D call, TRBD1, is unchecked because there is no DNA. There are 17 residues in the CDR3. Germline CDR1 KGHSH, CDR2 LQKENI. The CDR3 spells CASSPPLTGGTGNTIYF.

The V and J genes are TRBV10-1 and TRBJ1-1; TCRdb's D call, TRBD1, is unchecked because there is no DNA. Germline values: CDR1 WNHNN, CDR2 SYGVQD (reference sequence). The CDR3 is 17 residues long. The CDR3 region is CASSESRDRVGNTEAFF.

The chain is built from TRBV6-1 and TRBJ1-2; TCRdb calls TRBD1, which cannot be checked without DNA. The CDR3 has 14 residues. Germline CDR1 is MNHNS and CDR2 is SASEGT. CDR3 region: CASSRQGAGYGYTF.

The CDR3 is CASSFGQGSGYTF. The gene calls are TRBV12-3 or TRBV12-4 and TRBJ1-2; TCRdb's assignment of TRBD1 cannot be checked, as there is no DNA. This CDR3 comprises 13 residues.

The chain carries TRBV7-6 and TRBJ2-6. Germline assignment: CDR1 SGHVS and CDR2 FNYEAQ. The CDR3 is made up of 12 amino acids. The CDR3 sequence is CASSLEANVLTF.

V gene TRBV5-1 combines with J gene TRBJ1-1; the D call from TCRdb, TRBD1, cannot be confirmed without DNA. There are 14 residues in the CDR3. CDR1 and CDR2 from the germline V gene are SGHRS and YFSETQ. The CDR3 loop is CASSFQGTNTDAFF.

CDR3 loop: CASSFLEGEQFF. The genes are TRBV12-3 or TRBV12-4 and TRBJ2-1; the D call from TCRdb, TRBD2, cannot be confirmed without DNA. The CDR3 contains 12 residues.

The gene calls are TRBV15 and TRBJ2-5; without DNA, the TCRdb call of TRBD2 cannot be checked. Germline V gene data show CDR1 as LNHNV and CDR2 as YYDKDF (reference sequence). The CDR3 runs to 14 residues. CDR3 sequence reads: CATSRVGEAETQYF.